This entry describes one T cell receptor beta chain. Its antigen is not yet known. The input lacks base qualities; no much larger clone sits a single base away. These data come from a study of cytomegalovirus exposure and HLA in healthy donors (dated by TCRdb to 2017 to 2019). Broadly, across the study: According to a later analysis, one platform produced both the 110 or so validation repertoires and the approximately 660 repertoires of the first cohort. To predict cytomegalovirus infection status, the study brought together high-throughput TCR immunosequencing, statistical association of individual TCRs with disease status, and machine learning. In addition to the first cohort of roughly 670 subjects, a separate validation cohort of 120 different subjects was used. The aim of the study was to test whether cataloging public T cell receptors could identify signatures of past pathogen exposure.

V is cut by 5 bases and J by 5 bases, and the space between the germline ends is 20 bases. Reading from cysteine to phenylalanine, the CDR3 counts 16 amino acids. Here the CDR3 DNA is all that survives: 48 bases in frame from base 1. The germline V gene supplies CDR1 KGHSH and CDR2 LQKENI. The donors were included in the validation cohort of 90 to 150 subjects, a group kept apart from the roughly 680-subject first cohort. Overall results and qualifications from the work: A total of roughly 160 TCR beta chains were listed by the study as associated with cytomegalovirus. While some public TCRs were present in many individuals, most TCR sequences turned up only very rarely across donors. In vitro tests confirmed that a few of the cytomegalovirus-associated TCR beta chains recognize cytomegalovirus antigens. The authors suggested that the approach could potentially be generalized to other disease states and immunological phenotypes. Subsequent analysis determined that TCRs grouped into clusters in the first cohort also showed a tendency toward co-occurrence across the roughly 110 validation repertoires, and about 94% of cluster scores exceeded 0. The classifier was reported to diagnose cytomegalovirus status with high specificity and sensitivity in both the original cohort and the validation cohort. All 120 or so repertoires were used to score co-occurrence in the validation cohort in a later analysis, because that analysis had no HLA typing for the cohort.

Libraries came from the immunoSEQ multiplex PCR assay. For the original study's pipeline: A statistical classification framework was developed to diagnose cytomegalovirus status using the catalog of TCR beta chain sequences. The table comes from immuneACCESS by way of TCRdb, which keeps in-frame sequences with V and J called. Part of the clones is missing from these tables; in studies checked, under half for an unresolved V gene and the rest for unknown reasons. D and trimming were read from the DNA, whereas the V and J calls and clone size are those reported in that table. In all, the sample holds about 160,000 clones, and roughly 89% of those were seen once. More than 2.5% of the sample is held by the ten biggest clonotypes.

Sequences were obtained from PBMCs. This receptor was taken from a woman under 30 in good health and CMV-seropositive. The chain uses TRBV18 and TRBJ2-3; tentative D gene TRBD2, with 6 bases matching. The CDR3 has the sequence CASSSSFSGEGDTQYF. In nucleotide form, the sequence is TGTGCCAGCTCATCCTCTTTCTCGGGGGAAGGAGATACGCAGTATTTT.